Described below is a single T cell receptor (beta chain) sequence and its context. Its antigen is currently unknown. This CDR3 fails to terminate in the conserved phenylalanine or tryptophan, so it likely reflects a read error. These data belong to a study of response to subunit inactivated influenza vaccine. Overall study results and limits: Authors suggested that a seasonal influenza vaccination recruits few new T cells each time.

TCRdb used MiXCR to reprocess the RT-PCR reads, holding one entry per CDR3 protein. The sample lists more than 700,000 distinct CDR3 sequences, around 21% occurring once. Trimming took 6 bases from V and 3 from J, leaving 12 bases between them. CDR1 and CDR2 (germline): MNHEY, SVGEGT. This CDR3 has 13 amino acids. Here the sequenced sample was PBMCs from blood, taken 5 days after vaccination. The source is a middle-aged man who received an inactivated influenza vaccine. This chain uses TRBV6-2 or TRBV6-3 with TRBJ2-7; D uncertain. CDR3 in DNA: TGTGCCAGCAGGCGCCACGGTTTCTACGAGCAGTACTCC. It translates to CASRRHGFYEQYS.